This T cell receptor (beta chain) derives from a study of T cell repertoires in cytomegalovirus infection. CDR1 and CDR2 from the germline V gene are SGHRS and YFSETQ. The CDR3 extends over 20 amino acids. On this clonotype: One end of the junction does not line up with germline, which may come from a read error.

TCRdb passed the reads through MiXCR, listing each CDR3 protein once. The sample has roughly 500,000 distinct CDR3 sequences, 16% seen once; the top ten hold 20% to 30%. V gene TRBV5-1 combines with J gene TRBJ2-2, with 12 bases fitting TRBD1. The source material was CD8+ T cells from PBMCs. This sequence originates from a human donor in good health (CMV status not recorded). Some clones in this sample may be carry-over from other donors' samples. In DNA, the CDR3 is TGCGCCAACAGCTTCCCTTCGGGACAGGGGGCCTATCAAGTTCCCGGGGAGCTGTTTTTT. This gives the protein CANSFPSGQGAYQVPGELFF.